These 9 T cell receptor beta chains share one sample of origin, sequenced in a study of blood T cell repertoires in COVID-19. Produced via immunoSEQ multiplex PCR; TCRdb's table is partial and in-frame only. Found here are 180,000 or so clones, around 81% of them singletons; the top ten hold more than 9.5%. The material sequenced was peripheral blood. The source of these receptors is a woman aged 40 to 49 with COVID-19, enrolled during active disease.

The chain links TRBV29-1 to TRBJ2-1, with D perhaps TRBD2 (6 bases). Germline assignment: CDR1 SQVTM and CDR2 ANQGSEA. Trimming removed 7 bases at V and 4 bases at J, with 17 bases between. The CDR3 extends over 14 amino acids. The CDR3 region has the DNA TGCAGCGCACCCCTCGCGGGGTCTTACAATGAGCAGTTCTTC. It specifies CSAPLAGSYNEQFF.

J is TRBJ2-2 and V is TRBV6-4, with 11 bases matching TRBD1. This CDR3 region has 19 residues. Germline trimming cut 6 bases from V and 3 bases from J; bases unmatched to any gene: 15. Looked up from germline, CDR1 is MRHNA and CDR2 is SNTAGT. CDR3 sequence: CASSAKYRDRGTHTGELFF. As DNA, the CDR3 is TGTGCCAGCAGCGCGAAATACCGGGACAGGGGGACGCACACCGGGGAGCTGTTTTTT.

V and J are TRBV7-3 and TRBJ2-3; TRBD2 agrees at 7 bases. The CDR3 has 13 amino acids. Germline lookup yields CDR1 SGHTA and CDR2 FQGTGA. V trimming: 8 bases; J trimming: 3 bases; junction bases outside the gene matches: 5. CDR3 residues: CASGRTRTDTQYF. Here the CDR3 DNA reads TGTGCCAGCGGGCGGACTAGGACAGATACGCAGTATTTT.

This clone appeared a few times. The V gene is TRBV28, the J gene TRBJ1-5; TRBD1 aligns across 7 bases. V shed 6 bases, J shed 3 bases, and the junction held 8 bases outside the gene matches. Germline loops: CDR1 MDHEN, CDR2 SYDVKM. There are 15 residues in the CDR3. This CDR3 is CASRTPGQPNQPQHF. DNA of the CDR3: TGTGCCAGCAGGACGCCGGGACAGCCCAATCAGCCCCAGCATTTT.

This clone was detected only once. The J gene is TRBJ2-5, the V gene TRBV15; 8 nucleotides line up with TRBD1. CDR1 is LNHNV, CDR2 YYDKDF, per germline (reference sequence). With 3 bases clipped from V and 5 bases from J, the junction kept 2 bases outside the gene matches. There are 13 residues in the CDR3. As DNA, the CDR3 is TGTGCCACCAGCAGGGGACAGGAGGAGACCCAGTACTTC. Translating it yields CATSRGQEETQYF.

The V gene is TRBV5-4, the J gene TRBJ2-3, with TRBD2 as a possible D gene (5 bases). This CDR3 has 15 amino acids. In germline, CDR1 is SGHNT, CDR2 YYREEE (reference sequence). Trimming cost V 4 bases and J 0 bases, with 12 bases left between them. CDR3 bases: TGTGCCAGCAGCCGGAAGAGCGGTAGCACAGATACGCAGTATTTT. As protein: CASSRKSGSTDTQYF.

The chain joins TRBV10-3 to TRBJ1-4, with D uncertain. The V end lost 3 bases, the J end lost 3 bases, and 8 bases lay between the germline ends. The V gene's germline CDR1 is ENHRY and CDR2 SYGVKD. This CDR3 contains 14 residues. The CDR3 sequence is CAISDPKANEKLFF. The CDR3 region has the DNA TGTGCCATCAGTGACCCTAAAGCTAATGAAAAACTGTTTTTT.

The V and J genes are TRBV6-6 and TRBJ2-5, with 9 bases matching TRBD2. There are 14 residues in the CDR3. The V segment lost 7 bases and the J segment 1 base; nucleotides outside the gene matches: 4. The germline CDR1 and CDR2 sequences are MNHNY and SVGAGI (reference sequence). The CDR3 nucleotides read TGTGCCAGCACCCTGACTAGCGGCCAAGAGACCCAGTACTTC. Residues: CASTLTSGQETQYF.

V usage is TRBV10-2 and J usage is TRBJ2-3, with TRBD2 matching 8 bases. This CDR3 is 16 amino acids long. The germline V gene has CDR1 WSHSY and CDR2 SAAADI. Trimming cost V 0 bases and J 2 bases; bases outside gene matches: 4. CDR3 in DNA: TGCGCCAGCAGTGAGTCGGTAGCGGGGACCACAGATACGCAGTATTTT. Its protein product is CASSESVAGTTDTQYF.